The rows below give T cell receptor beta chains drawn from one sample of a study of CD8+CD57+ T cells in acquired aplastic anemia. TCRdb called the reads again in MiXCR, with one record for every CDR3 protein. Among approximately 300,000 distinct CDR3 sequences listed, 50% to 65% were seen once. The specimen was sorted CD4+, CD8+, or CD8+CD57+ T cells (not recorded which) from PBMCs. The source is a human donor with aplastic anemia. The CDR3 runs from the conserved cysteine through the conserved F or W. D genes are given only for firm matches. Clone size appears in some rows only: once, few, many, or a class for an expanded clone.

j_call: TRBJ2-2; d_call: TRBD1; v_call: TRBV7-2; clone_size: .; cdr3_aa: CAFRDRYTGELFF; cdr3_nt: TGTGCCTTCCGGGACAGATACACCGGGGAGCTGTTTTTT
j_call: TRBJ2-6; d_call: .; v_call: TRBV6-5; clone_size: .; cdr3_aa: CASRKGRTSSGANVLTF; cdr3_nt: TGTGCCAGCAGAAAGGGACGGACGAGCTCTGGGGCCAACGTCCTGACTTTC
j_call: TRBJ2-5; d_call: TRBD2; v_call: TRBV4-1; clone_size: many; cdr3_aa: CASSPGLAGGMETQYF; cdr3_nt: TGCGCCAGCAGCCCAGGACTAGCGGGGGGGATGGAGACCCAGTACTTC
j_call: TRBJ1-1; d_call: .; v_call: TRBV10-3; clone_size: .; cdr3_aa: CAISESTTGNTEAFF; cdr3_nt: TGTGCCATCAGTGAGTCTACGACAGGGAACACTGAAGCTTTCTTT
j_call: TRBJ2-7; d_call: .; v_call: TRBV10-3; clone_size: .; cdr3_aa: CAISPGTTRAEQYF; cdr3_nt: TGTGCCATCAGCCCCGGGACCACTAGGGCCGAGCAGTACTTC
j_call: TRBJ2-1; d_call: TRBD2; v_call: TRBV7-4; clone_size: .; cdr3_aa: CASSPRLLSGGANEQFF; cdr3_nt: TGTGCCAGCAGCCCTAGGCTCCTTAGCGGGGGGGCTAATGAGCAGTTCTTC
j_call: TRBJ2-2; d_call: .; v_call: TRBV7-2; clone_size: .; cdr3_aa: CASSRQRGNTGELFF; cdr3_nt: TGTGCCAGCAGCCGACAGAGGGGGAACACCGGGGAGCTGTTTTTT
j_call: TRBJ1-3; d_call: .; v_call: TRBV9; clone_size: .; cdr3_aa: CASSVMESSGNTIYF; cdr3_nt: TGTGCCAGCAGCGTAATGGAAAGCTCTGGAAACACCATATATTTT
j_call: TRBJ2-3; d_call: TRBD2; v_call: TRBV19; clone_size: .; cdr3_aa: CASSERLAGQLDTQYF; cdr3_nt: TGTGCCAGTAGTGAAAGACTAGCGGGACAGTTAGATACGCAGTATTTT
j_call: TRBJ2-2; d_call: TRBD1; v_call: TRBV5-1; clone_size: .; cdr3_aa: CASSLAGTANTGELFF; cdr3_nt: TGCGCCAGCAGCTTGGCCGGGACAGCGAACACCGGGGAGCTGTTTTTT
j_call: TRBJ1-2; d_call: .; v_call: TRBV7-2; clone_size: .; cdr3_aa: CASSLEVISNYGYTF; cdr3_nt: TGTGCCAGCAGCTTAGAGGTAATCTCTAACTATGGCTACACCTTC
j_call: TRBJ2-7; d_call: TRBD1; v_call: TRBV5-1; clone_size: .; cdr3_aa: CASSPGDRGGTYEQYF; cdr3_nt: TGCGCCAGCAGCCCCGGCGACAGGGGAGGAACCTACGAGCAGTACTTC
j_call: TRBJ1-2; d_call: .; v_call: TRBV20-1; clone_size: .; cdr3_aa: CSARVRINYGYTF; cdr3_nt: TGCAGTGCTAGGGTCAGGATAAACTATGGCTACACCTTC
j_call: TRBJ2-1; d_call: .; v_call: TRBV4-1; clone_size: many; cdr3_aa: CASSQGVGPGANEQFF; cdr3_nt: TGCGCCAGCAGCCAAGGAGTTGGGCCAGGGGCCAATGAGCAGTTCTTC
j_call: TRBJ1-2; d_call: TRBD1; v_call: TRBV7-8; clone_size: .; cdr3_aa: CASSFSTGGIGSGNTF; cdr3_nt: TGTGCCAGCAGCTTCTCGACAGGGGGCATAGGCTCTGGAAACACCTTC
j_call: TRBJ2-5; d_call: .; v_call: TRBV7-2; clone_size: .; cdr3_aa: CASSPASQETQYF; cdr3_nt: TGTGCCAGCAGCCCCGCCTCCCAAGAGACCCAGTACTTC
j_call: TRBJ1-1; d_call: .; v_call: TRBV9; clone_size: .; cdr3_aa: CASSAGGTSGRNTEAFF; cdr3_nt: TGTGCCAGCAGCGCCGGCGGGACTAGCGGGAGGAACACTGAAGCTTTCTTT
j_call: TRBJ2-3; d_call: .; v_call: TRBV12-3/TRBV12-4; clone_size: few; cdr3_aa: CASSLAGSADTQYF; cdr3_nt: TGTGCCAGCAGTTTAGCGGGGTCCGCAGATACGCAGTATTTT
j_call: TRBJ1-1; d_call: TRBD1; v_call: TRBV2; clone_size: .; cdr3_aa: CASSESRGLGTEAFF; cdr3_nt: TGTGCCAGCAGTGAATCGAGGGGGCTGGGTACTGAAGCTTTCTTT
j_call: TRBJ2-3; d_call: .; v_call: TRBV5-4; clone_size: few; cdr3_aa: CASSLVQATDTQYF; cdr3_nt: TGTGCCAGCAGCTTGGTCCAGGCCACAGATACGCAGTATTTT
j_call: TRBJ1-5; d_call: .; v_call: TRBV7-2; clone_size: .; cdr3_aa: CASSSRVYQPQHF; cdr3_nt: TGTGCCAGCAGCTCCAGGGTTTATCAGCCCCAGCATTTT
j_call: TRBJ1-4; d_call: .; v_call: TRBV7-2; clone_size: .; cdr3_aa: CASSLSRDELFF; cdr3_nt: TGTGCCAGCAGCTTAAGTCGTGACGAACTGTTTTTT
j_call: TRBJ2-3; d_call: TRBD1; v_call: TRBV27; clone_size: few; cdr3_aa: CASSPKQGQGADTQYF; cdr3_nt: TGTGCCAGCAGTCCTAAGCAAGGACAGGGCGCAGATACGCAGTATTTT
j_call: TRBJ2-1; d_call: TRBD2; v_call: TRBV4-2; clone_size: many; cdr3_aa: CASSQPLAGVTSYNEQFF; cdr3_nt: TGTGCCAGCAGCCAGCCTCTAGCGGGAGTAACCTCCTACAATGAGCAGTTCTTC
j_call: TRBJ1-1; d_call: .; v_call: TRBV2; clone_size: many; cdr3_aa: CASRVNRNTEAFF; cdr3_nt: TGTGCCAGCAGGGTTAATAGGAACACTGAAGCTTTCTTT
j_call: TRBJ2-4; d_call: TRBD2; v_call: TRBV2; clone_size: .; cdr3_aa: CASSARLAGGLGAKNIQYF; cdr3_nt: TGTGCCAGCAGCGCCCGACTAGCGGGAGGGCTCGGGGCCAAAAACATTCAGTACTTC
j_call: TRBJ2-3; d_call: .; v_call: TRBV20-1; clone_size: .; cdr3_aa: CSALPAARGTDTQYF; cdr3_nt: TGCAGTGCTCTCCCTGCGGCCAGGGGCACAGATACGCAGTATTTT
j_call: TRBJ2-1; d_call: TRBD2; v_call: TRBV7-9; clone_size: .; cdr3_aa: CAFRALAGVYNEQFF; cdr3_nt: TGTGCCTTTCGGGCGTTAGCGGGGGTCTACAATGAGCAGTTCTTC
j_call: TRBJ1-2; d_call: .; v_call: TRBV3-1; clone_size: many; cdr3_aa: CASSLNNGYTF; cdr3_nt: TGTGCCAGCAGCCTTAACAATGGCTACACCTTC